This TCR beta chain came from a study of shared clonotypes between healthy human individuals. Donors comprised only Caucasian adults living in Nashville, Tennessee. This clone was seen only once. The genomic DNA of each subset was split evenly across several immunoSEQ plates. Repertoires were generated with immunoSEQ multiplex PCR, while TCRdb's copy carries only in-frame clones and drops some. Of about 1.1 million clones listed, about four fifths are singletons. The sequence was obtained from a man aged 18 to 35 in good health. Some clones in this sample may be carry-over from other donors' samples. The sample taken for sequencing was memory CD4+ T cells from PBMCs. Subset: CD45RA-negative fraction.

The CDR3 region is CASSPLGRANTGELFF. CDR3 DNA sequence: TGTGCCAGCAGCCCACTCGGGAGAGCGAACACCGGGGAGCTGTTTTTT. The chain is built from TRBV6-6 and TRBJ2-2; the D gene is possibly TRBD2 (6 bases). The CDR3 sequence is 16 residues long. The V end was cut by 6 bases, the J end by 0 bases, with 14 bases between. Germline-derived CDR1 and CDR2 are MNHNY and SVGAGI (reference sequence).